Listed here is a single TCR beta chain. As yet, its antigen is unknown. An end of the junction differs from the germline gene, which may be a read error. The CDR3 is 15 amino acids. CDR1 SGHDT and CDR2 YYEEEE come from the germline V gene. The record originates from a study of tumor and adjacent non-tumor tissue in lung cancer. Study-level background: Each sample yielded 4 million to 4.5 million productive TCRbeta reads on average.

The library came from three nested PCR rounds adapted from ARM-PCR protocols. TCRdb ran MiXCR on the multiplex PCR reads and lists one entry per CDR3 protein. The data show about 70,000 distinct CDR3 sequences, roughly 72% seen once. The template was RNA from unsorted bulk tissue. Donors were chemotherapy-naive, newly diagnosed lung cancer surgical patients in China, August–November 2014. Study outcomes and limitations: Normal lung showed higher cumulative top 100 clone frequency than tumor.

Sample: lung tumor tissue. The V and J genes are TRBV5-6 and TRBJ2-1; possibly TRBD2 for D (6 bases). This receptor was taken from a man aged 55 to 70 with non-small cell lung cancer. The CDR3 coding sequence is TGTGCCAGCAGTTTGGAGAACGGGAGCTACAATGAGCAGTTCTTC. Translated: CASSLENGSYNEQFF.